The 15 T cell receptor beta chains reported below all come from one sample, sequenced in a study of blood T cells in healthy people across ages. The use of a sample-barcoded 5' primer and a J-beta primer mix characterized a second PCR of about 6 to 12 cycles. From the 5' RACE reads, TCRdb called clonotypes with MiXCR, one entry per CDR3 protein. Of some 1.7 million distinct CDR3 sequences in the sample, about 28% are singletons; the top ten hold roughly 8%. Sequenced material: blood. These receptors were collected from a woman aged 30 to 39 in good health.

This clonotype has at least ten counts. V usage is TRBV5-1 and J usage is TRBJ2-7; tentatively, D is TRBD1 (7 bases). The germline gives CDR1 SGHRS, CDR2 YFSETQ. Trimming stripped 4 bases from V and 6 bases from J, with 17 bases between. The CDR3 has 14 residues. This CDR3 is CASSPGGTEGEQYF. As DNA, the CDR3 is TGCGCCAGCAGCCCGGGCGGGACAGAGGGCGAGCAGTACTTC.

This clonotype was detected only a few times. The rearrangement links TRBV4-1 to TRBJ2-7; the D is unclear. The CDR3 runs to 14 residues. The germline gives CDR1 MGHRA, CDR2 YSYEKL. V was shortened by 5 bases and J by 5 bases, with 16 bases between the two germline ends. CDR3 nucleotide sequence: TGCGCCAGCAGCTTTCGACCTGCTTCAGACGAGCAGTACTTC. Its translation is CASSFRPASDEQYF.

The chain uses TRBV2 and TRBJ1-1, with 9 bases lining up with TRBD1. CDR3 length: 12 amino acids. From germline, CDR1 is SNHLY and CDR2 FYNNEI. The trim removed 11 bases at V and 5 bases at J, leaving 6 bases unmatched. CDR3 bases: TGTGCCGGCATGACAGGGGGGACTGAAGCTTTCTTT. Encoded protein: CAGMTGGTEAFF.

This clonotype showed up just a few times. Here the CDR3 reads CSAWDRGQEKLFF. CDR3 coding DNA: TGCAGCGCGTGGGACAGGGGGCAGGAAAAACTGTTTTTT. This chain joins TRBV29-1 and TRBJ1-4; 12 bases match TRBD1. Looked up from germline, CDR1 is SQVTM and CDR2 is ANQGSEA. The CDR3 consists of 13 residues. The ends lost 7 bases at V and 8 bases at J; junction bases unmatched: 5.

This clonotype was seen a few times. The J gene is TRBJ2-6, the V gene TRBV7-3; TRBD1 is a possible D gene (6 bases). V was shortened by 5 bases and J by 0 bases, with 17 bases between the two germline ends. This CDR3 is built from 18 residues. Per the germline V gene, CDR1 is SGHTA and CDR2 is FQGTGA. CDR3 in amino acids: CASSLTTGFISGANVLTF. The CDR3 DNA is TGTGCCAGCAGCCTCACCACAGGGTTTATCTCTGGGGCCAACGTCCTGACTTTC. The whole variable domain, filled in from reference TRBV7-3 and TRBJ2-6, reads GAGVSQTPSNKVTEKGKYVELRCDPISGHTALYWYRQSLGQGPEFLIYFQGTGAADDSGLPNDRFFAVRPEGSVSTLKIQRTERGDSAVYLCASSLTTGFISGANVLTFGAGSRLTVL.

The sample holds a few counts of this clonotype. The chain has TRBV5-1 and TRBJ2-3; no firm D call. Germline loops: CDR1 SGHRS, CDR2 YFSETQ. The CDR3 loop spans 15 amino acids. Trimming pared 3 bases from V and 0 bases from J, leaving 11 bases between. In nucleotides, the CDR3 is TGCGCCAGCAGCTACCGGACCGTTAGCACAGATACGCAGTATTTT. This codes for CASSYRTVSTDTQYF.

The sample holds many counts of this clonotype. The chain combines TRBV9 with TRBJ2-7, with D perhaps TRBD1 or TRBD2 (5 bases each). The CDR3 runs 15 residues. The V gene lost 3 bases and the J gene lost 3 bases, with 16 bases spanning the gap. CDR1 SGDLS and CDR2 YYNGEE come from the germline V gene. CDR3 region: CASSDRGGTIYEQYF. The CDR3 coding sequence is TGTGCCAGCAGCGACCGGGGCGGTACAATCTACGAGCAGTACTTC.

The CDR3 region has the DNA TGTGCCAGCAGCCAGGTGGGCTGGAACACCGGGGAGCTGTTTTTT. Residues: CASSQVGWNTGELFF. This sequence joins TRBV3-1 and TRBJ2-2, with D uncertain. Germline assignment: CDR1 LGHDT and CDR2 YNNKEL (reference sequence). The CDR3 consists of 15 residues. Trimming shortened V by 3 bases and J by 1 base, and 9 bases separated the two germline ends.

The V gene is TRBV4-1, the J gene TRBJ2-3, with D possibly matching TRBD1 (7 bases). CDR1 is MGHRA and CDR2 is YSYEKL in the germline V gene. Deletions cut 1 base from V and 8 bases from J, with 22 bases between. CDR3 length equals 17 residues. The CDR3 DNA is TGCGCCAGCAGCCAAGGTCTCCCCGCAGGGGGGTCAGGTACGCAGTATTTT. This translates into CASSQGLPAGGSGTQYF.

The genes are TRBV7-9 and TRBJ1-2, with 8 positions matching TRBD1. CDR1 is SEHNR, CDR2 FQNEAQ, per germline (reference sequence). The length of the CDR3 is 14 residues. The ends lost 6 bases at V and 8 bases at J; junction bases unmatched: 11. The CDR3 is CASRRADRGEGYTF. CDR3 coding DNA: TGTGCCAGCAGGAGAGCCGACAGGGGCGAGGGCTACACCTTC.

This clonotype showed up many times. The chain joins TRBV20-1 to TRBJ1-5; no definite D call. V was clipped by 6 bases and J by 0 bases, with 12 bases between them. CDR1 is DFQATT, CDR2 SNEGSKA, per germline (reference sequence). The CDR3 is made up of 14 amino acids. As DNA, the CDR3 is TGCAGTGCGGTATCAGCGTATAGCAATCAGCCCCAGCATTTT. This gives the protein CSAVSAYSNQPQHF.

Turning to this clonotype: This may be a read error: a much more frequent sequence differs by one nucleotide. The chain is built from TRBV9 and TRBJ1-4; D is undetermined. This CDR3 has 14 amino acids. CDR1 and CDR2 from the germline V gene are SGDLS and YYNGEE. Trimming left V 3 bases short and J 5 bases short, with 11 bases between. The CDR3 region has the DNA TGTGCCAGCAGCGCCGAAAGACGGAATGAAAAACTGTTTTTT. Protein product: CASSAERRNEKLFF.

This clonotype was detected only a few times. The chain links TRBV7-2 to TRBJ2-2; the match to TRBD2 covers 10 bases. The trim removed 5 bases at V and 0 bases at J, leaving 9 bases unmatched. The length of the CDR3 is 18 residues. The germline gives CDR1 SGHTA, CDR2 FQGNSA. The CDR3 sequence is CASSIIAGGSANTGELFF. DNA for the CDR3: TGTGCCAGCAGCATCATAGCGGGAGGCTCCGCGAACACCGGGGAGCTGTTTTTT.

This clonotype has more than one count but fewer than ten. V gene TRBV11-2 combines with J gene TRBJ2-7; TRBD2 agrees at 15 bases. The V gene end was trimmed by 4 bases and the J gene end by 7 bases; junction bases not matched to a gene: 14. Germline CDR1 is SGHAT and CDR2 is FQNNGV. The CDR3 has 18 amino acids. In nucleotides, the CDR3 is TGTGCCAGCAGCTCCCCGGGGACTAGCGGGGGGCTCCGTAATGAGCAGTACTTC. This codes for CASSSPGTSGGLRNEQYF.

The V call is TRBV5-1, the J call TRBJ2-5, with 9 bases matching TRBD2. This CDR3 comprises 17 residues. Germline assignment: CDR1 SGHRS and CDR2 YFSETQ. V lost 4 bases to trimming and J lost 5 bases; unmatched junction nucleotides: 15. CDR3 residues: CASSLVPWASGEETQYF. CDR3 nucleotide sequence: TGCGCCAGCAGCCTGGTCCCATGGGCTAGCGGGGAGGAGACCCAGTACTTC.